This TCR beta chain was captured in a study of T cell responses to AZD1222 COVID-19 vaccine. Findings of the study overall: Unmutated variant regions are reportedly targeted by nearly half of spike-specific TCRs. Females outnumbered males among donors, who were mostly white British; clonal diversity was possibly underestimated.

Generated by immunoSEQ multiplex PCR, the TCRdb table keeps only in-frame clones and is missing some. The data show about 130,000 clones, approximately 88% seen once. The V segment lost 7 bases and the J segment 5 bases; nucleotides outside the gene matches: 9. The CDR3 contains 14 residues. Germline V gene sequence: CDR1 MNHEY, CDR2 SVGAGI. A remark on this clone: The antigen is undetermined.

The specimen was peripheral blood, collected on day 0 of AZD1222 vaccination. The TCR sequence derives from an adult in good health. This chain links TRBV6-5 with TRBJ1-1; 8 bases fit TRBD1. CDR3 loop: CASTRGQIETEAFF. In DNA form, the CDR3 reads TGTGCCAGCACCAGGGGGCAAATAGAGACTGAAGCTTTCTTT.